The 18 T cell receptor beta chains listed next were all sequenced from one sample in a study of blood T cell repertoires in COVID-19. Using immunoSEQ multiplex PCR, the repertoire was profiled, and TCRdb retains in-frame clones only, with some absent. The sample consists of approximately 99,000 clones, more than 65% of them appearing once. The sequencing input was peripheral blood. Every receptor here comes from a woman older than 75 with active or convalescent COVID-19.

CDR3 loop: CASSPDRGRGANTEAFF. The DNA of the CDR3 is TGTGCCAGCAGCCCCGACAGGGGGCGGGGGGCGAACACTGAAGCTTTCTTT. The chain couples TRBV7-9 to TRBJ1-1; TRBD1 matches at 10 bases. Germline V CDR1 and CDR2: SEHNR, FQNEAQ (reference sequence). V shed 5 bases and J 1 base; nucleotides not matched to a gene: 10. This CDR3 is built from 17 residues.

The V and J genes are TRBV10-3 and TRBJ2-1, with 11 bases fitting TRBD2. The CDR3 loop spans 13 amino acids. Germline-derived CDR1 and CDR2 are ENHRY and SYGVKD. Trimming cost V 8 bases and J 8 bases; bases outside gene matches: 5. DNA for the CDR3: TGTGCCATCGTTAGCGGGAGGGGGCATGAGCAGTTCTTC. Encoded protein: CAIVSGRGHEQFF.

This chain links TRBV7-6 with TRBJ2-1, with TRBD2 matching over 8 bases. The germline gives CDR1 SGHVS, CDR2 FNYEAQ. The CDR3 is made up of 14 amino acids. Germline trimming cut 4 bases from V and 9 bases from J; bases unmatched to any gene: 8. CDR3 DNA sequence: TGTGCCAGCAGCTCGAGGCCCCTAGCGGGTGAGCAGTTCTTC. Encoded protein: CASSSRPLAGEQFF. The full variable domain, completed using reference TRBV7-6 and TRBJ2-1, is GAGVSQSPRYKVTKRGQDVALRCDPISGHVSLYWYRQALGQGPEFLTYFNYEAQQDKSGLPNDRFSAERPEGSISTLTIQRTEQRDSAMYRCASSSRPLAGEQFFGPGTRLTVL.

The chain is built from TRBV28 and TRBJ2-3, with 10 nucleotides matching TRBD2. This CDR3 is built from 16 residues. V was pared by 2 bases and J by 0 bases, with 2 bases of the junction left unmatched. In germline, CDR1 is MDHEN, CDR2 SYDVKM. The CDR3 sequence is CASSLVSGRSTDTQYF. The CDR3 nucleotides read TGTGCCAGCAGTTTAGTTAGCGGGAGGAGCACAGATACGCAGTATTTT. Complete variable domain (other parts from reference TRBV28 and TRBJ2-3): DVKVTQSSRYLVKRTGEKVFLECVQDMDHENMFWYRQDPGLGLRLIYFSYDVKMKEKGDIPEGYSVSREKKERFSLILESASTNQTSMYLCASSLVSGRSTDTQYFGPGTRLTVL.

V is TRBV18 and J is TRBJ1-3, with 9 bases aligning to TRBD1. Germline V gene lookup returns CDR1 KGHSH and CDR2 LQKENI. The CDR3 runs 15 residues. V gave up 6 bases and J gave up 2 bases; unmatched junction bases: 5. The chain's CDR3 is CASSPDRGTGNTIYF. CDR3 bases: TGTGCCAGCTCGCCCGACAGGGGGACTGGAAACACCATATATTTT.

This clone has just a few counts. The J gene is TRBJ1-1, the V gene TRBV5-1; 10 bases agree with TRBD1. Trimming cost V 4 bases and J 12 bases; bases outside gene matches: 9. Germline CDR1 reads SGHRS; CDR2 reads YFSETQ. This CDR3 comprises 13 residues. The CDR3 is CASSLRDRGPSFF. The CDR3 DNA sequence: TGCGCCAGCAGCCTCCGGGACAGGGGTCCTTCTTTCTTT.

This clone was seen a single time. The chain joins TRBV2 to TRBJ2-2; D is unresolved. From germline, CDR1 is SNHLY and CDR2 FYNNEI. V lost 7 bases and J lost 0, with 9 bases in between. The CDR3 totals 14 residues. In DNA form, the CDR3 reads TGTGCCAGCATCAGGTCGACGAACACCGGGGAGCTGTTTTTT. Its translation: CASIRSTNTGELFF.

J is TRBJ2-7 and V is TRBV18; 7 bases fit TRBD2. Germline CDR1 reads KGHSH; CDR2 reads LQKENI. The CDR3 has 13 amino acids. The junction had 9 bases not matched to a gene; V was cut back by 1 base and J by 12 bases. The CDR3 nucleotides are TGTGCCAGCTCACCACTGGCGCGGGAGAAGCTGTACTTC. It specifies CASSPLAREKLYF. Full variable domain (remainder filled in from reference TRBV18 and TRBJ2-7): NAGVMQNPRHLVRRRGQEARLRCSPMKGHSHVYWYRQLPEEGLKFMVYLQKENIIDESGMPKERFSAEFPKEGPSILRIQQVVRGDSAAYFCASSPLAREKLYFGPGTRLTVT.

The V call is TRBV2, the J call TRBJ1-5, with D possibly being TRBD1 (6 bases). Looked up from germline, CDR1 is SNHLY and CDR2 is FYNNEI. Trimming took off 7 bases at V and 6 bases at J, with 10 bases between the two ends. The CDR3 extends over 12 amino acids. CDR3 in amino acids: CASTGDTQPQHF. CDR3 coding DNA: TGTGCCAGCACCGGGGACACTCAGCCCCAGCATTTT. Filled out from reference TRBV2 and TRBJ1-5, the complete variable domain reads EPEVTQTPSHQVTQMGQEVILRCVPISNHLYFYWYRQILGQKVEFLVSFYNNEISEKSEIFDDQFSVERPDGSNFTLKIRSTKLEDSAMYFCASTGDTQPQHFGDGTRLSIL.

This chain connects TRBV19 to TRBJ2-3; 10 nucleotides line up with TRBD2. From germline, CDR1 is LNHDA and CDR2 SQIVND (reference sequence). CDR3 length equals 18 residues. The junction had 12 bases not matched to a gene; V was cut back by 3 bases and J by 3 bases. The CDR3 sequence is CASSIPLAGVKGTDTQYF. The CDR3 DNA reads TGTGCCAGTAGTATCCCCCTAGCGGGAGTTAAGGGGACAGATACGCAGTATTTT.

This clone occurred once. The V and J genes are TRBV10-3 and TRBJ2-7; 8 nucleotides match TRBD1. Germline assignment: CDR1 ENHRY and CDR2 SYGVKD. The CDR3 runs 15 residues. V dropped 6 bases and J dropped 3; count of bases not matched to a gene: 10. The CDR3, as DNA: TGTGCCATCAGGGACCGGGACAGGAAAAACTACGAGCAGTACTTC. Residues: CAIRDRDRKNYEQYF.

V gene TRBV4-3 combines with J gene TRBJ2-4; D is possibly TRBD1 (6 bases). V was shortened by 0 bases and J by 6 bases, with 18 bases between the two germline ends. The CDR3 sequence is 17 residues long. Per the germline V gene, CDR1 is LGHNA and CDR2 is YSLEER. CDR3 DNA sequence: TGCGCCAGCAGCCAAGATCGTGTTATCGGCAGGGGAAACATTCAGTACTTC. Amino acid sequence: CASSQDRVIGRGNIQYF.

V gene TRBV19 combines with J gene TRBJ2-3; 7 bases agree with TRBD1. The J segment lost 2 bases and the V segment lost 7 bases, leaving 15 bases of the junction unmatched. The CDR3 runs to 17 residues. Germline V gene lookup returns CDR1 LNHDA and CDR2 SQIVND (reference sequence). In DNA form, the CDR3 reads TGTGCCAGTACCATCCGTGGGCAGGGGGACCCCACAGATACGCAGTATTTT. It codes for CASTIRGQGDPTDTQYF.

DNA of the CDR3: TGTGCCAGCAGCTTGGAGTCGGGTGAGCAGTTCTTC. This translates into CASSLESGEQFF. This chain joins TRBV5-5 and TRBJ2-1; D gene unclear. Germline V gene lookup returns CDR1 SGHKS and CDR2 YYEKEE (reference sequence). This CDR3 contains 12 residues. Trimming cost V 0 bases and J 9 bases, with 7 bases left between them.

V is TRBV2 and J is TRBJ2-3; TRBD2 matches 11 bases. Germline V CDR1 and CDR2: SNHLY, FYNNEI. The CDR3 consists of 14 residues. V was pared by 7 bases and J by 4 bases, with 4 bases of the junction left unmatched. The DNA of the CDR3 is TGTGCCAGCACCCTAGCGGGAGGCCCAGATACGCAGTATTTT. Translation: CASTLAGGPDTQYF.

The chain recombines TRBV7-3 with TRBJ2-7, with 10 bases aligning to TRBD2. The CDR3 consists of 12 residues. In germline, CDR1 is SGHTA, CDR2 FQGTGA. Germline trimming cut 5 bases from V and 7 bases from J; bases unmatched to any gene: 2. The CDR3 loop is CASSQLAGEQYF. The CDR3 coding sequence is TGTGCCAGCAGCCAACTAGCGGGAGAGCAGTACTTC.

This chain links TRBV6-2 or TRBV6-3 with TRBJ2-3; possibly TRBD2 for D (5 bases). V gave up 6 bases and J gave up 0 bases, with 13 bases separating them. The CDR3 is made up of 15 amino acids. Germline assignment: CDR1 MNHEY and CDR2 SVGEGT. Written as DNA, the CDR3 is TGTGCCAGCAGCAGGAGGCGGACTAGCACAGATACGCAGTATTTT. It codes for CASSRRRTSTDTQYF.

V and J are TRBV7-3 and TRBJ2-2; maybe TRBD2 (5 bases). Germline V gene data show CDR1 as SGHTA and CDR2 as FQGTGA. This CDR3 spans 16 amino acids. Trimming took 1 base from V and 0 from J, leaving 9 bases between them. Here the CDR3 reads CASSLNVGANTGELFF. The DNA of the CDR3 is TGTGCCAGCAGCTTAAATGTGGGAGCGAACACCGGGGAGCTGTTTTTT.